This T cell receptor (beta chain) was profiled in a study of beta chain features in type 1 diabetes. Overall study findings and caveats: Across all four CD4+ subsets, people with type 1 diabetes showed modestly shorter TCRB CDR3s.

The germline V gene encodes CDR1 SGHTA and CDR2 FQGNSA. Between the trimmed V and J ends, which lost 5 bases and 7 bases, there was a span of 8 bases. This CDR3 is built from 12 residues. About this clone: Its antigen is unknown.

Every isolated RNA sample was fully reverse transcribed, so sequencing captured expressed TCRB transcripts. Assay used: immunoSEQ multiplex PCR; TCRdb lists only in-frame clones, some missing. The sample carries 150,000 or so clones, about 9% recorded once. This clonotype was obtained from a woman in her late teens or twenties with type 1 diabetes. Sequencing used central memory CD4+ T cells from blood. The rearrangement uses TRBV7-2 and TRBJ2-2; maybe TRBD2 (5 bases). In DNA form, the CDR3 reads TGTGCCAGCAGCGTCCGGGACGGGGAGCTGTTTTTT. This translates into CASSVRDGELFF.